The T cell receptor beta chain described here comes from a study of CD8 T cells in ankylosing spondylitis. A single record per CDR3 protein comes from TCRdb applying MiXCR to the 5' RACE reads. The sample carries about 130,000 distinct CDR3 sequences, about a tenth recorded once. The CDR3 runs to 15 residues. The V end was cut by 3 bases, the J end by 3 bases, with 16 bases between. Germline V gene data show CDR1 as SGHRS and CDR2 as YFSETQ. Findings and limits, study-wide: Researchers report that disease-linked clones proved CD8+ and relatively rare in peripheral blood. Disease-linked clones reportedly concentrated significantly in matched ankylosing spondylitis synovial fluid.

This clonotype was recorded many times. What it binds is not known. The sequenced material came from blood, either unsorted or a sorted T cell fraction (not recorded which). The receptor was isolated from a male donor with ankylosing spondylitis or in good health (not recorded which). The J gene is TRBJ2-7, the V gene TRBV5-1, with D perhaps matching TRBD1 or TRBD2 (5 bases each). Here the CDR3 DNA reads TGCGCCAGCAGCTCTTCCGGGACCGGCGGCTACGAGCAGTACTTC. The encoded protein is CASSSSGTGGYEQYF.